Reported below is one TCR beta chain. The specificity of this receptor is unknown. Base qualities are missing; no much larger clone stands one base away. Whole blood was collected in K2EDTA tubes by collaborating institutions according to the institutions' own protocols. For TCRbeta analysis, collaborators shipped samples in one of three forms: frozen whole blood, isolated PBMCs, or DNA extracted from either of those sample types. The immunoSEQ Assay, a bias-controlled multiplex PCR, was used to amplify TCRbeta CDR3 regions from genomic DNA. Processing in the source paper ran as follows. Nucleated cell counts per sample were estimated from amplification of reference gene primers within the assay. Sequence reads were collapsed and filtered to measure the absolute abundance of every unique TCRbeta CDR3 rearrangement. For each sample, productive Simpson clonality was calculated as the square root of Simpson's diversity index across productive rearrangements. Not all clones reach the TCRdb copy of this immuneACCESS table, which keeps in-frame sequences only. Checked studies attribute under half of the gap to unresolved V genes and leave the rest unexplained. For V, J and clone size, that table is used; D and trimming come from the DNA. The sample table contains 25,000 to 35,000 clones; only one count was recorded for 84% of them. Of the sample, approximately 15% is held by the ten largest clones.

The CDR3 holds 15 amino acids from the cysteine to the phenylalanine. Of the read, only the CDR3 DNA is kept; its 45 bases are in frame from base 1. CDR1 and CDR2 (KGHSH, LQKENI) derive from the germline V gene. The junction shows trimming of 1 base on V and 2 bases on J, and the gene matches do not reach 1 base of it. The entry originates in a study of blood T cell repertoires in COVID-19 (dated by TCRdb to 2019 to 2021). For the study in its entirety: Samples covering the acute and convalescent phases of COVID-19 were provided by collaborators in the United States, Italy and Spain. The prospective study material was composed of cDNA or gDNA derived from T cells, B-cell-depleted T cells, or PBMCs. Subjects who had been exposed to COVID-19, were actively infected with it, or had recovered from it provided the deeply sampled blood TCRbeta repertoires that made up the dataset. The repertoires were released in a freely available public database intended as a resource for research on the immune response to SARS-CoV-2. Samples were obtained from the ongoing ImmuneRACE study (first 160 participants) and from some 1,300 subjects provided by 6 global collaborators. Nearly every sample came with metadata listing a de-identified subject ID, COVID-19 status, age in years and sex. HLA class I and class II types, where available, came from metadata supplied by the sample provider rather than from assay-based typing.

General conclusions and limits of the study: Clinical and demographic metadata were provided uncurated, with the amount varying by source and participant.

The specimen sequenced was peripheral blood. The chain links TRBV18 with TRBJ2-3, with 9 middle bases fitting TRBD2. This sequence originates from a man in his 70s with active COVID-19. The CDR3 in this case is CASSPRLAVTDTQYF. The sequenced DNA: TGTGCCAGCTCACCACGACTAGCGGTCACAGATACGCAGTATTTT. Reference TRBV18 and TRBJ2-3 genes cover what lies past the CDR3, so the full variable domain is NAGVMQNPRHLVRRRGQEARLRCSPMKGHSHVYWYRQLPEEGLKFMVYLQKENIIDESGMPKERFSAEFPKEGPSILRIQQVVRGDSAAYFCASSPRLAVTDTQYFGPGTRLTVL.